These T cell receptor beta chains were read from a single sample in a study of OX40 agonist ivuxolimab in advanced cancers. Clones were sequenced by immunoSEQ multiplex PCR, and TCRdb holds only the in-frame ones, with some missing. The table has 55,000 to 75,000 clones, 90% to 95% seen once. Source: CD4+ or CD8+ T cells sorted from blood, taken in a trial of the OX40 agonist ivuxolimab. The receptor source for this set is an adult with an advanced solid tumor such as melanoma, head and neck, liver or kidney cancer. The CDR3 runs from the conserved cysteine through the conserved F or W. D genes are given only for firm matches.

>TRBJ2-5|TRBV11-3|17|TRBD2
TGTGCCAGCAGCCCCGGCGGGACTAGCGGGGGAGGAGAGACCCAGTACTTC
CASSPGGTSGGGETQYF
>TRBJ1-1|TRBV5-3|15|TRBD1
TGTGCCAGAAGCTTGGAGGTGGACAGGGACACTGAAGCTTTCTTT
CARSLEVDRDTEAFF
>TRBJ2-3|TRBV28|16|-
TGTGCCAGCAGTTTATGGGACTTCTTATCGGCAGATACGCAGTATTTT
CASSLWDFLSADTQYF
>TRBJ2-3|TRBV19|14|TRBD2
TGTGCCAGTAGGACTAGCGGGGGGGCCGGTACGCAGTATTTT
CASRTSGGAGTQYF
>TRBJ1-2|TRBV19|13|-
TGTGCCAGCCGAGTGGGATTTAACTATGGCTACACCTTC
CASRVGFNYGYTF
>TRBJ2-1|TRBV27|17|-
TGTGCCAGCAGACTAAGGGAAAGCGGAAGCTCCTACAATGAGCAGTTCTTC
CASRLRESGSSYNEQFF
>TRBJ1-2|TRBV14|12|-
TGTGCCAGCAGCCAAGACTTCTATGGCTACACCTTC
CASSQDFYGYTF
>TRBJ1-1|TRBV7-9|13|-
TGTGCCAGCAGCATAGAGGGCAACACTGAAGCTTTCTTT
CASSIEGNTEAFF
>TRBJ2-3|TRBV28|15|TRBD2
TGTGCCAGCAGTCGGGCGGGGGGCAATGAAGATACGCAGTATTTT
CASSRAGGNEDTQYF
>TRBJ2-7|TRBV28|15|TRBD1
TGTGCCAGCAGAACCGGGACAGGTCTCAACTACGAGCAGTACTTC
CASRTGTGLNYEQYF
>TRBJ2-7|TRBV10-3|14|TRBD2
TGTGCCATCAGTGCTTCAACTAGCGGGAGCGAGCAGTACTTC
CAISASTSGSEQYF
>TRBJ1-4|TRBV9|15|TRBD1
TGTGCCAGCAGCGTAGGGCAGGGGGCGGGGGAAAAACTGTTTTTT
CASSVGQGAGEKLFF
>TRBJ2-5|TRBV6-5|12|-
TGTGCCAGCGTGGGGGACCAAGAGACCCAGTACTTC
CASVGDQETQYF
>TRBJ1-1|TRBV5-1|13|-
TGCGCCAGCAGCTTGTCCCCAGGAAATGAAGCTTTCTTT
CASSLSPGNEAFF
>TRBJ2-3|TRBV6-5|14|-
TGTGCCAGCAGTTACTTCCAGGACACAGATACGCAGTATTTT
CASSYFQDTDTQYF